This record covers a single T cell receptor beta chain. The junction and the germline gene differ at one end; a read error may be behind it. This sample is part of a study of Graves' ophthalmopathy and Graves' hyperthyroidism. CDR1 is WSHSY and CDR2 is SAAADI in the germline V gene. The CDR3 loop spans 16 amino acids. The authors amplified TCR beta CDR3 regions, and they did so from RNA transcripts for repertoire sequencing. After a first-round RT-PCR with HTBI primers, a second-round multiplex PCR was run. TCRdb reanalysed the multiplex PCR reads using MiXCR and keeps one entry per CDR3 protein. The table records 900,000 to 1,200,000 distinct CDR3 sequences, roughly 35% of them present only once.

V gene TRBV10-2 combines with J gene TRBJ1-6; 10 bases match TRBD1. The sample comprised peripheral blood or thyroid tissue (not recorded which). The TCR was taken from an adult man with Graves' hyperthyroidism. CDR3 nucleotides: TGCGCCAGCAGCTTGGAGGGACAGGGGTATAATTCACTCCTCCACTTT. As protein: CASSLEGQGYNSLLHF.